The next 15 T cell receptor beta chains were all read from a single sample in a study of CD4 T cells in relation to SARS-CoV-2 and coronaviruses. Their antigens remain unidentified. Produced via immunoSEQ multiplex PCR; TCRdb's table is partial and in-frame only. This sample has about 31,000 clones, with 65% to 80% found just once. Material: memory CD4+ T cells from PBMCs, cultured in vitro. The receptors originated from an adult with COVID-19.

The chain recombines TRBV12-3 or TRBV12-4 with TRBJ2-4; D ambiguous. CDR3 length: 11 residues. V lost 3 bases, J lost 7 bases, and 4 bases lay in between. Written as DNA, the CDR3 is TGTGCCAGCAGTTTTGATAACATTCAGTACTTC. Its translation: CASSFDNIQYF.

In nucleotides, the CDR3 is TGTGCCACCACGGTGGGAGGGGGTGTAGAAGCTTTCTTT. As protein: CATTVGGGVEAFF. The chain has TRBV6-5 and TRBJ1-1; D possibly corresponds to TRBD1 (6 bases). CDR3 length equals 13 residues. Trimming took off 10 bases at V and 8 bases at J, with 20 bases between the two ends. CDR1 MNHEY and CDR2 SVGAGI come from the germline V gene.

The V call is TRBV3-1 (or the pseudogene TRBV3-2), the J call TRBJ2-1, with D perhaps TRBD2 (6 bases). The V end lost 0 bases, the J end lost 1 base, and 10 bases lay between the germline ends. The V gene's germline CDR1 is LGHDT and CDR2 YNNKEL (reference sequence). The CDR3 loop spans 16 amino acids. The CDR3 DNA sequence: TGTGCCAGCAGCCAAGATCGGGCGGGATCCTACAATGAGCAGTTCTTC. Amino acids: CASSQDRAGSYNEQFF.

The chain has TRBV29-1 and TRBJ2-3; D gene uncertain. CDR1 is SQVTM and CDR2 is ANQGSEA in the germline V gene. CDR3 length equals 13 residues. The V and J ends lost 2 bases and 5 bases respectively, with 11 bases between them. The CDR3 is CSVELEVLDTQYF. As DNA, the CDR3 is TGCAGCGTTGAATTAGAGGTGTTAGATACGCAGTATTTT.

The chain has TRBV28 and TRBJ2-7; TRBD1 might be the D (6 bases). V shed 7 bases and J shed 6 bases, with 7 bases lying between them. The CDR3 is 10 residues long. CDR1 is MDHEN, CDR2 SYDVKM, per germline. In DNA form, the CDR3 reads TGTGCCAGCACAGGGGCCGAGCAGTACTTC. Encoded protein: CASTGAEQYF.

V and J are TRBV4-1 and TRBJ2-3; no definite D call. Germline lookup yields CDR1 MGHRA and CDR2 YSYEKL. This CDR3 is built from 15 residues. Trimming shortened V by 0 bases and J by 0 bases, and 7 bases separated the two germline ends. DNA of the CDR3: TGCGCCAGCAGCCAAGACAGAACTAGCACAGATACGCAGTATTTT. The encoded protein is CASSQDRTSTDTQYF.

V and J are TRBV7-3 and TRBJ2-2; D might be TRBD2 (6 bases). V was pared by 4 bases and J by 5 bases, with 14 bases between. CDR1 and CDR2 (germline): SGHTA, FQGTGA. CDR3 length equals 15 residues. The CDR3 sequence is CASSSSPGGTGELFF. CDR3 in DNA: TGTGCCAGCAGCTCGTCCCCTGGGGGGACCGGGGAGCTGTTTTTT.

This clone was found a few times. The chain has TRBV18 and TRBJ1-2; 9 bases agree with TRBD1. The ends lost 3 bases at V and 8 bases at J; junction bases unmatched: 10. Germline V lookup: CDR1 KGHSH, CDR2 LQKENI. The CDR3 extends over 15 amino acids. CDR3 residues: CASSPRDRASTGYTF. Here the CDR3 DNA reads TGTGCCAGCTCACCCCGGGACAGGGCTTCCACGGGCTACACCTTC.

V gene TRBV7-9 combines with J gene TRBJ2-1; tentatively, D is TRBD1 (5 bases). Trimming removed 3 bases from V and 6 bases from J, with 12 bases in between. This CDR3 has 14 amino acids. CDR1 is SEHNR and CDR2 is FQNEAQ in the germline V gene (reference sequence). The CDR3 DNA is TGTGCCAGCAGCTTTTCCCAGGGCCTCAATGAGCAGTTCTTC. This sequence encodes CASSFSQGLNEQFF.

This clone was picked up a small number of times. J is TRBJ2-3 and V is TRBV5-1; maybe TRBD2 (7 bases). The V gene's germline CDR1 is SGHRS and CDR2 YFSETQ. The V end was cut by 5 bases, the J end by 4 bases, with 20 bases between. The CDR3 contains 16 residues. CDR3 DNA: TGCGCCAGCAGTGGGGGGCTAGCGGCAGGGTCAGATACGCAGTATTTT. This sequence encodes CASSGGLAAGSDTQYF.

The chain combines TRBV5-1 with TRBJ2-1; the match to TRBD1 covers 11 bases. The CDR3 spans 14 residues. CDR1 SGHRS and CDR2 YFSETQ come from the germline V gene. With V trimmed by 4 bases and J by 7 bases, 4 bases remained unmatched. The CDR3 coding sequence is TGCGCCAGCAGCCCCCGGGACAGGGGGAATGAGCAGTTCTTC. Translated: CASSPRDRGNEQFF. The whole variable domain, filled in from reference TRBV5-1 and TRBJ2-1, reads KAGVTQTPRYLIKTRGQQVTLSCSPISGHRSVSWYQQTPGQGLQFLFEYFSETQRNKGNFPGRFSGRQFSNSRSEMNVSTLELGDSALYLCASSPRDRGNEQFFGPGTRLTVL.

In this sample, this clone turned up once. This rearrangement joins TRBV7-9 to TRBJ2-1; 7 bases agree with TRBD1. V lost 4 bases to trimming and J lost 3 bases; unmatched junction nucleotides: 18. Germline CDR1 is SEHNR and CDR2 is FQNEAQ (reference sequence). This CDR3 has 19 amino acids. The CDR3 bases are TGTGCCAGCAGCTCCGGGACAGTGGGCATTAGCTGGTACTACAATGAGCAGTTCTTC. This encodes CASSSGTVGISWYYNEQFF.

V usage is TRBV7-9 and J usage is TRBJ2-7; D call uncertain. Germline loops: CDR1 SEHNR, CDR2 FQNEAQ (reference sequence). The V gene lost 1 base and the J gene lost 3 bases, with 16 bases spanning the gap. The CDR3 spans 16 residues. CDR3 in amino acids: CASSLVGMSRFYEQYF. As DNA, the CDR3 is TGTGCCAGCAGCTTAGTTGGGATGTCCCGATTCTACGAGCAGTACTTC.

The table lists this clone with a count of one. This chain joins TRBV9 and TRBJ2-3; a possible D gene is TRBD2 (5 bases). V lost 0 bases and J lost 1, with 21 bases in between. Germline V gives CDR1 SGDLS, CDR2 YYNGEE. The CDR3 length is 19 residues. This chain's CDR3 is CASSVGNVGILGGTDTQYF. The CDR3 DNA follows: TGTGCCAGCAGCGTAGGGAATGTCGGGATTCTGGGAGGCACAGATACGCAGTATTTT.

The CDR3 protein is CASSLKGQGGGYTF. CDR3 nucleotide sequence: TGTGCCAGCAGTCTAAAGGGACAGGGGGGCGGCTACACCTTC. The chain has TRBV27 and TRBJ1-2; TRBD1 agrees at 11 bases. V shed 5 bases, J shed 8 bases, and the junction held 7 bases outside the gene matches. The CDR3 covers 14 residues. Germline CDR1 and CDR2: MNHEY and SMNVEV (reference sequence).